This passage covers 6 T cell receptor beta chains from one sample sequenced in a study of blood T cell repertoires in COVID-19. Generated by immunoSEQ multiplex PCR, the TCRdb table keeps only in-frame clones and is missing some. The sample shows 210,000 or so clones, roughly 85% of them seen only once. The sequenced sample was peripheral blood. The receptors shown here come from a man over 45 with COVID-19, enrolled during active disease.

The chain links TRBV20-1 to TRBJ1-6; D is ambiguous. The CDR3 is 15 residues long. Germline CDR1 reads DFQATT; CDR2 reads SNEGSKA (reference sequence). Trimming took 3 bases from V and 0 from J, leaving 9 bases between them. CDR3 nucleotides: TGCAGTGCTAGTTTCGAGAGCTCCTATAATTCACCCCTCCACTTT. Protein product: CSASFESSYNSPLHF.

This chain links TRBV6-2 or TRBV6-3 with TRBJ1-2; D remains unclear. The V gene's germline CDR1 is MNHEY and CDR2 SVGEGT. This CDR3 comprises 15 residues. V was pared by 2 bases and J by 3 bases, with 13 bases between. The chain's CDR3 is CASSYDRVRYYGYTF. As DNA, the CDR3 is TGTGCCAGCAGTTACGACCGGGTTCGCTACTATGGCTACACCTTC.

V is TRBV7-2 and J is TRBJ2-2, with TRBD2 identical over 11 bases. The length of the CDR3 is 15 residues. The junction had 2 bases not matched to a gene; V was cut back by 3 bases and J by 5 bases. Germline CDR1 SGHTA, CDR2 FQGNSA. As DNA, the CDR3 is TGTGCCAGCAGCTTTCTAGCGGGGGGAACCGGGGAGCTGTTTTTT. Residues: CASSFLAGGTGELFF.

A few counts support this clone. The chain is built from TRBV3-1 (or the pseudogene TRBV3-2) and TRBJ1-5; the D gene is possibly TRBD1 (6 bases). The CDR3 is 13 residues long. Germline lookup yields CDR1 LGHDT and CDR2 YNNKEL (reference sequence). Deletions cut 2 bases from V and 5 bases from J, with 7 bases between. The CDR3 DNA reads as TGTGCCAGCAGCCAATGGACAGATCAGCCCCAGCATTTT. Protein: CASSQWTDQPQHF.

V is TRBV2 and J is TRBJ2-7; 10 nucleotides match TRBD1. This CDR3 spans 15 amino acids. Germline V lookup: CDR1 SNHLY, CDR2 FYNNEI. Unmatched junction bases numbered 3, after V lost 3 bases and J lost 1 base. The chain's CDR3 is CASSDWTGGSYEQYF. The CDR3 DNA reads as TGTGCCAGCAGTGATTGGACAGGGGGGTCCTACGAGCAGTACTTC.

The chain has TRBV30 and TRBJ1-1; 8 positions agree with TRBD1. CDR1 GTSNPN and CDR2 SVGIG come from the germline V gene (reference sequence). This CDR3 comprises 15 residues. The V gene end was trimmed by 0 bases and the J gene end by 0 bases; junction bases not matched to a gene: 3. In nucleotides, the CDR3 is TGTGCCTGGAGTGTCAGGGGGCATCTGAACACTGAAGCTTTCTTT. It codes for CAWSVRGHLNTEAFF.